This is a list of T cell receptor beta chains from one sample in a study of regulatory T cells in long-lasting Graves disease. A single record per CDR3 protein comes from TCRdb applying MiXCR to the multiplex PCR reads. The sample holds 400,000 to 450,000 distinct CDR3 sequences, roughly a quarter seen once. The specimen comprised peripheral blood mononuclear cells (PBMCs), sampled when the disease was refractory, from a patient treated with antithyroid drugs. Every receptor here comes from a female donor with Graves disease. The CDR3 runs from the conserved cysteine through the conserved F or W. The order of the fields is CDR3 DNA, CDR3 protein, V gene, J gene, D gene, clone size. D genes are given only for firm matches. The size of a clone is reported for some rows only, either as once, few or many, or as a class for expanded clones.

cdr3_nt: TGTGCCAGCAGGAATCTAGCGGGGACCACCGCCCAAGAGACCCAGTACTTC
cdr3_aa: CASRNLAGTTAQETQYF
v_call: TRBV2
j_call: TRBJ2-5
d_call: TRBD2
clone_size: many

cdr3_nt: TGCAGTGCTAGCAGGACACCGAACACTGAAGCTTTCTTT
cdr3_aa: CSASRTPNTEAFF
v_call: TRBV20-1
j_call: TRBJ1-1
d_call: NA
clone_size: many

cdr3_nt: TGTGCCAGCAGTTCTGGCAGGGCGACCGAAGCTTTCTTT
cdr3_aa: CASSSGRATEAFF
v_call: TRBV12-3/TRBV12-4
j_call: TRBJ1-1
d_call: NA
clone_size: many

cdr3_nt: TGTGCCAGCAGGGACTTAGGGTACACTGAAGCTTTCTTT
cdr3_aa: CASRDLGYTEAFF
v_call: TRBV6-1
j_call: TRBJ1-1
d_call: NA
clone_size: few

cdr3_nt: TGTGCCAGCAGCTCCGACGTTTTTATGAACACTGAAGCTTTCTTT
cdr3_aa: CASSSDVFMNTEAFF
v_call: TRBV7-2
j_call: TRBJ1-1
d_call: NA
clone_size: few

cdr3_nt: TGCAGTGCTAGAGCAACCGGGACTTATATATACGAGCAGTACTTC
cdr3_aa: CSARATGTYIYEQYF
v_call: TRBV20-1
j_call: TRBJ2-7
d_call: NA
clone_size: few

cdr3_nt: TGTGCCAGCAAAAGACAGGGGGCAATTTCTGGGGCCAACGTCCTGACTTTC
cdr3_aa: CASKRQGAISGANVLTF
v_call: TRBV27
j_call: TRBJ2-6
d_call: TRBD1
clone_size: NA

cdr3_nt: TGTGCCAGCAGACGGCAGGGGGCACAGGGACAGCCCCAGCATTTT
cdr3_aa: CASRRQGAQGQPQHF
v_call: TRBV6-1
j_call: TRBJ1-5
d_call: TRBD1
clone_size: many

cdr3_nt: TGCAGCGTCGCCGGGACAGACTATAACACTGAAGCTTTCTTT
cdr3_aa: CSVAGTDYNTEAFF
v_call: TRBV29-1
j_call: TRBJ1-1
d_call: TRBD1
clone_size: NA

cdr3_nt: TGTGCCAGCGTACTAGTGAACACCGGGGAGCTGTTTTTT
cdr3_aa: CASVLVNTGELFF
v_call: TRBV7-9
j_call: TRBJ2-2
d_call: NA
clone_size: NA

cdr3_nt: TGTGCCAGCAGCACATACACGAACTCCTACGAGCAGTACTTC
cdr3_aa: CASSTYTNSYEQYF
v_call: TRBV7-2
j_call: TRBJ2-7
d_call: NA
clone_size: few

cdr3_nt: TGCAGTGCTAGTTCCGGGTCCCAGGGCACTGAAGCTTTCTTT
cdr3_aa: CSASSGSQGTEAFF
v_call: TRBV20-1
j_call: TRBJ1-1
d_call: NA
clone_size: few

cdr3_nt: TGTGCCAGCATTTCGGTGGGTAGCGGGAGCCATGAGCAGTTCTTC
cdr3_aa: CASISVGSGSHEQFF
v_call: TRBV27
j_call: TRBJ2-1
d_call: TRBD2
clone_size: few

cdr3_nt: TGTGCCAGCAGCCAGCAGGGACAGGGTATATCAGATACGCAGTATTTT
cdr3_aa: CASSQQGQGISDTQYF
v_call: TRBV13
j_call: TRBJ2-3
d_call: TRBD1
clone_size: NA

cdr3_nt: TGTGCCAGCAGCTTATCAGGGAGTGGCACTGAAGCTTTCTTT
cdr3_aa: CASSLSGSGTEAFF
v_call: TRBV7-3
j_call: TRBJ1-1
d_call: NA
clone_size: NA

cdr3_nt: TGCAGCGTTGCTTGGGACAACTCTGGAAACACCATATATTTT
cdr3_aa: CSVAWDNSGNTIYF
v_call: TRBV29-1
j_call: TRBJ1-3
d_call: NA
clone_size: once

cdr3_nt: TGTGCCAGTAGCCTTATTGGACAGACGATGTACGAGCAGTACTTC
cdr3_aa: CASSLIGQTMYEQYF
v_call: TRBV19
j_call: TRBJ2-7
d_call: NA
clone_size: NA

cdr3_nt: TGTGCCGTCAGTGAGTTAGTCTGGGAGCAGTACTTC
cdr3_aa: CAVSELVWEQYF
v_call: TRBV10-3
j_call: TRBJ2-7
d_call: NA
clone_size: NA

cdr3_nt: TGTGCCAGCAGCTTAGTTCAGTCTGAAGCTTTCTTT
cdr3_aa: CASSLVQSEAFF
v_call: TRBV13
j_call: TRBJ1-1
d_call: NA
clone_size: few

cdr3_nt: TGTGCCACCAGCAGAGACATGGGACAGACAAACACTGAAGCTTTCTTT
cdr3_aa: CATSRDMGQTNTEAFF
v_call: TRBV15
j_call: TRBJ1-1
d_call: TRBD1
clone_size: many

cdr3_nt: TGTGCCAGCAGCCTGTACGGGGTTTCAGCCTACGAGCAGTACTTC
cdr3_aa: CASSLYGVSAYEQYF
v_call: TRBV7-2
j_call: TRBJ2-7
d_call: NA
clone_size: NA

cdr3_nt: TGTGCTAGTGGCTTCGAAGGGACAGGGAACACCGGGGAGCTGTTTTTT
cdr3_aa: CASGFEGTGNTGELFF
v_call: TRBV12-5
j_call: TRBJ2-2
d_call: TRBD1
clone_size: NA

cdr3_nt: TGTGCCAGCAGCCAAGGGACAGGGGAAGGCTACACCTTC
cdr3_aa: CASSQGTGEGYTF
v_call: TRBV3-1
j_call: TRBJ1-2
d_call: TRBD1
clone_size: many

cdr3_nt: TGTGCCAGCAGTTTATTACAGAATAACCTTAGATATGGCTACACCTTC
cdr3_aa: CASSLLQNNLRYGYTF
v_call: TRBV28
j_call: TRBJ1-2
d_call: NA
clone_size: NA

cdr3_nt: TGCGCCAGCAGCTTGTCAGGGGGGGACACTGAAGCTTTCTTT
cdr3_aa: CASSLSGGDTEAFF
v_call: TRBV5-1
j_call: TRBJ1-1
d_call: TRBD1
clone_size: few

cdr3_nt: TGTGCCAGCAGTTTAGTTGGAGGAGGCTCCGGATATGGCTACACCTTC
cdr3_aa: CASSLVGGGSGYGYTF
v_call: TRBV28
j_call: TRBJ1-2
d_call: NA
clone_size: many

cdr3_nt: TGCAGCGCCCAGGGTTTGGTAGTCGGTGTCTATGGCTACACCTTC
cdr3_aa: CSAQGLVVGVYGYTF
v_call: TRBV29-1
j_call: TRBJ1-2
d_call: NA
clone_size: many

cdr3_nt: TGCGCCAGCAGCGGGGGGGCCCCCGGTGGCAATCAGCCCCAGCATTTT
cdr3_aa: CASSGGAPGGNQPQHF
v_call: TRBV5-1
j_call: TRBJ1-5
d_call: NA
clone_size: NA

cdr3_nt: TGTGCCAGCAGTTTACAGCAGGGTAACTATGGCTACACCTTC
cdr3_aa: CASSLQQGNYGYTF
v_call: TRBV12-3/TRBV12-4
j_call: TRBJ1-2
d_call: NA
clone_size: few

cdr3_nt: TGCAGTGCAAGAAGGGGTCCTCTCAACACCGGGGAGCTGTTTTTT
cdr3_aa: CSARRGPLNTGELFF
v_call: TRBV20-1
j_call: TRBJ2-2
d_call: NA
clone_size: NA

cdr3_nt: TGCAGCGTTTCCCGACAGGGGGGCACTGAAGCTTTCTTT
cdr3_aa: CSVSRQGGTEAFF
v_call: TRBV29-1
j_call: TRBJ1-1
d_call: TRBD1
clone_size: NA

cdr3_nt: TGTGCCAGCAGTGAATCTTTGGGGGGGGTGGATCTCGACACTGAAGCTTTCTTT
cdr3_aa: CASSESLGGVDLDTEAFF
v_call: TRBV2
j_call: TRBJ1-1
d_call: NA
clone_size: many

cdr3_nt: TGTGCCAGCAGTTTCAAAGGACAGGGTTCCTACGAGCAGTACTTC
cdr3_aa: CASSFKGQGSYEQYF
v_call: TRBV27
j_call: TRBJ2-7
d_call: TRBD1
clone_size: many

cdr3_nt: TGCAGCGCGGCCAGGAACCGTAATGAAAAACTGTTTTTT
cdr3_aa: CSAARNRNEKLFF
v_call: TRBV29-1
j_call: TRBJ1-4
d_call: NA
clone_size: NA

cdr3_nt: TGTGCCTGGAGTGTAGGGACCGATCAGCCCCAGCATTTT
cdr3_aa: CAWSVGTDQPQHF
v_call: TRBV30
j_call: TRBJ1-5
d_call: NA
clone_size: NA

cdr3_nt: TGTGCCAGCAGCGCCGGGGGGGAGACCCAGTACTTC
cdr3_aa: CASSAGGETQYF
v_call: TRBV7-2
j_call: TRBJ2-5
d_call: TRBD2
clone_size: many

cdr3_nt: TGTGCCAGCAGGGAACAGGGGCGGGTCTATGGCTACACCTTC
cdr3_aa: CASREQGRVYGYTF
v_call: TRBV6-2/TRBV6-3
j_call: TRBJ1-2
d_call: TRBD1
clone_size: NA

cdr3_nt: TGTGCCAGCAGCTTAGAAGGTCGGGACTACGAGCAGTACTTC
cdr3_aa: CASSLEGRDYEQYF
v_call: TRBV7-2
j_call: TRBJ2-7
d_call: NA
clone_size: many

cdr3_nt: TGTGCCAGCAGTTTATCGGGCAGGGTCACTGAAGCTTTCTTT
cdr3_aa: CASSLSGRVTEAFF
v_call: TRBV27
j_call: TRBJ1-1
d_call: NA
clone_size: NA

cdr3_nt: TGTGCCAGCAGCCCATACCTTTTCAAGCGGGAGTACACCGGGGAGCTGTTTTTT
cdr3_aa: CASSPYLFKREYTGELFF
v_call: TRBV2
j_call: TRBJ2-2
d_call: TRBD2
clone_size: NA

cdr3_nt: TGCGCCAGCGACCCAGGGTCTAACACCGGGGAGCTGTTTTTT
cdr3_aa: CASDPGSNTGELFF
v_call: TRBV5-1
j_call: TRBJ2-2
d_call: NA
clone_size: many

cdr3_nt: TGTGCCAGCAGCTTAGGTCGACAGATCTACCGGGACGGGGAGCTGTTTTTT
cdr3_aa: CASSLGRQIYRDGELFF
v_call: TRBV7-2
j_call: TRBJ2-2
d_call: NA
clone_size: few

cdr3_nt: TGTGCCAGCAGTGAATCCAGTCTCTCCGGGGAGCTGTTTTTT
cdr3_aa: CASSESSLSGELFF
v_call: TRBV25-1
j_call: TRBJ2-2
d_call: NA
clone_size: few

cdr3_nt: TGCAGCGTATCACCCCAGGCAGGGGTAGCCTACGAGCAGTACTTC
cdr3_aa: CSVSPQAGVAYEQYF
v_call: TRBV29-1
j_call: TRBJ2-7
d_call: NA
clone_size: NA

cdr3_nt: TGCAGTGCTAGAGTAGGGGACAGGGGGACGCGCAGGGACTTC
cdr3_aa: CSARVGDRGTRRDF
v_call: TRBV20-1
j_call: TRBJ2-5
d_call: TRBD1
clone_size: NA

cdr3_nt: TGTGCCAGCAGTTACAGCCCTGGAAACACCGTATATTTT
cdr3_aa: CASSYSPGNTVYF
v_call: TRBV6-2/TRBV6-3
j_call: TRBJ1-3
d_call: NA
clone_size: NA

cdr3_nt: TGTGCCAGCAGCCAAGATGCTACAAGCTATGGCTACACCTTC
cdr3_aa: CASSQDATSYGYTF
v_call: TRBV28
j_call: TRBJ1-2
d_call: NA
clone_size: few

cdr3_nt: TGTGCCAGCAGTTCCCGGGGGGTTCGCCAGCCCCAGCATTTT
cdr3_aa: CASSSRGVRQPQHF
v_call: TRBV12-3/TRBV12-4
j_call: TRBJ1-5
d_call: NA
clone_size: many

cdr3_nt: TGTGCCAGTAGTCCGAGGAGGGAGGGGTCCTACGAGCAGTACTTC
cdr3_aa: CASSPRREGSYEQYF
v_call: TRBV19
j_call: TRBJ2-7
d_call: TRBD2
clone_size: NA

cdr3_nt: TGTGCCAGCAGCGTGCCGGGTGAAGAGACCCAGTACTTC
cdr3_aa: CASSVPGEETQYF
v_call: TRBV5-5
j_call: TRBJ2-5
d_call: NA
clone_size: many